Listed below are T cell receptor beta chains from one sample, sequenced in a study of naive and memory T cell subsets. TCRdb re-called the UMI-ligation and nested PCR reads through MiXCR, storing one row per CDR3 protein. The sample yields about 85,000 distinct CDR3 sequences, over 10% seen once. The sample was central memory CD4+ T cells from blood. The receptor set was obtained from a human donor in good health. CDR3s leave out the opening cysteine and the closing phenylalanine or tryptophan.

TRBV2	12	ASSDSGAGQTQY
TRBV29-1	10	SGLVGVDEQF
TRBV7-3	11	ASSLYLGETQY
TRBV4-1	13	ASSHPGQGPYEQY
TRBV29-1	12	SVEETSGPDTQY
TRBV24-1	12	ATSDGVITDTQY
TRBV2	10	ASSKTGYEQY
TRBV12-3/TRBV12-4	10	ASSSGQSEQY
TRBV5-6	12	ASSLVQPLTEAF
TRBV7-2	13	ASSVQPGVYQPQH
TRBV20-1	12	SAPALAPKETQY
TRBV29-1	13	SVGGDRGFGNEQF
TRBV6-6	13	ASRDGGSGSYEQY
TRBV5-1	13	ASSFSGGSGYEQY
TRBV4-3	15	ASSQVAKTGPWSEAF
TRBV7-8	12	ASSSVPQGYEQY
TRBV12-3/TRBV12-4	14	ASSPGLGQGGETQY
TRBV18	14	ASSPYRQAVSYEQY
TRBV12-3/TRBV12-4	14	ASNRKGLAGYNEQF
TRBV6-1	14	ASSLGTGLMNTEAF
TRBV18	12	ASSPASSNQPQH
TRBV20-1	14	SARLLTGTSSYEQY
TRBV13	13	ATKASGRRTDTQY
TRBV4-3	14	ASSQDSQGAGYGYT
TRBV12-3/TRBV12-4	12	ASSFRESGNTIY
TRBV7-9	13	ASSSEAGVTDTQY
TRBV7-9	9	ASSLEATQY
TRBV6-5	13	ASSSGTSGSYEQY
TRBV20-1	15	SARVRWGGGPGDTQY
TRBV29-1	12	SVEGVSGANVLT
TRBV11-2	13	ASSLGQRTYNEQF
TRBV5-1	10	ASSLDWETQY
TRBV4-2	14	ASSQEKAGGADTQY
TRBV14	12	ASSPASGNYGYT
TRBV13	12	ASSLGQGFDTQY
TRBV30	10	AAQVWDQPQH
TRBV2	13	ASTTSQGRADTQY
TRBV20-1	9	SANRRNEQF
TRBV28	11	ASSLRVNYGYT
TRBV10-3	12	ATNRAGGANVLT
TRBV6-5	13	ASSYSDSATDTQY
TRBV11-2	14	ASSLRTVTSTDTQY
TRBV3-1	12	ASSRPSRSYEQY
TRBV19	17	ASSKGLAGLREGHNEQF
TRBV5-1	14	ASSLAGQETLGGYT
TRBV20-1	11	SAIHGTGYGYT
TRBV12-3/TRBV12-4	13	ASSPAGTPNYEQY
TRBV4-1	14	ASSQGVRGGVYEQY
TRBV29-1	14	SVAEDLSGTGYEQY
TRBV11-2	13	ASSLMGQMGETQY
TRBV5-1	11	ASKYTAGTEAF
TRBV2	9	ASRAESEQY
TRBV3-1	10	ASTTASLVYT